What follows are 15 T cell receptor beta chains derived from one specimen sequenced in a study of OX40 agonist ivuxolimab in advanced cancers. The protocol was immunoSEQ multiplex PCR, while the TCRdb copy is restricted to in-frame clones and leaves out a portion. The sample includes some 70,000 clones, 91% of them seen just once. The sample in question was CD4+ or CD8+ T cells sorted from blood, obtained in a trial of the OX40 agonist ivuxolimab. The receptor set was obtained from an adult with an advanced solid tumor such as melanoma, head and neck, liver or kidney cancer.

The rearrangement links TRBV5-4 to TRBJ2-1; 7 bases line up with TRBD1. V was clipped by 0 bases and J by 16 bases; unmatched bases: 10. CDR1 and CDR2 (germline): SGHNT, YYREEE (reference sequence). The CDR3 sequence is 13 residues long. The CDR3 loop reads CASSLGPFAGGFF. Written as DNA, the CDR3 is TGTGCCAGCAGCTTGGGCCCGTTTGCAGGGGGATTCTTC. The full variable domain, completed using reference TRBV5-4 and TRBJ2-1, is ETGVTQSPTHLIKTRGQQVTLRCSSQSGHNTVSWYQQALGQGPQFIFQYYREEENGRGNFPPRFSGLQFPNYSSELNVNALELDDSALYLCASSLGPFAGGFFGPGTRLTVL.

CDR3 in DNA: TGTGCCAGCGGAAGGGCCGGGGATACGCAGTATTTT. Its translation is CASGRAGDTQYF. The genes are TRBV11-2 and TRBJ2-3, with D unresolved. V was shortened by 8 bases and J by 6 bases, with 12 bases between the two germline ends. Germline CDR1 reads SGHAT; CDR2 reads FQNNGV. This CDR3 region has 12 residues.

This chain joins TRBV2 and TRBJ2-7; the D is unclear. V lost 8 bases and J 3 bases, leaving 8 bases between the germline ends. Germline V gives CDR1 SNHLY, CDR2 FYNNEI. This CDR3 has 11 amino acids. The CDR3 DNA reads as TGTGCCAGCTCGATTTTCTACGAGCAGTACTTC. Translated: CASSIFYEQYF.

This rearrangement joins TRBV2 to TRBJ2-5, with TRBD1 matching 7 bases. V was clipped by 8 bases and J by 2 bases; unmatched bases: 2. Looked up from germline, CDR1 is SNHLY and CDR2 is FYNNEI. The CDR3 has 12 residues. DNA for the CDR3: TGTGCCAGCGGGGGACAGCAAGAGACCCAGTACTTC. It encodes CASGGQQETQYF.

This clone showed up just a few times. The chain joins TRBV14 to TRBJ1-2; D may be TRBD1 (5 bases). Germline loops: CDR1 SGHDN, CDR2 FVKESK. The V gene lost 0 bases and the J gene lost 7 bases, with 15 bases spanning the gap. This CDR3 has 15 amino acids. CDR3 in DNA: TGTGCCAGCAGCCAAGATCTTCCAGGGAGGTCTGGCTACACCTTC. Protein: CASSQDLPGRSGYTF.

This chain links TRBV19 with TRBJ1-5; possibly TRBD1 for D (6 bases). Germline lookup yields CDR1 LNHDA and CDR2 SQIVND (reference sequence). Deletions cut 4 bases from V and 5 bases from J, with 15 bases between. The CDR3 is 15 amino acids. This chain's CDR3 is CASSTYAGTHQPQHF. The CDR3 nucleotides are TGTGCCAGTAGTACCTATGCCGGGACACATCAGCCCCAGCATTTT. Full variable domain (missing parts from reference TRBV19 and TRBJ1-5): DGGITQSPKYLFRKEGQNVTLSCEQNLNHDAMYWYRQDPGQGLRLIYYSQIVNDFQKGDIAEGYSVSREKKESFPLTVTSAQKNPTAFYLCASSTYAGTHQPQHFGDGTRLSIL.

This clone turned up a few times. V is TRBV28 and J is TRBJ2-5, with TRBD2 identical over 8 bases. The CDR3 has 14 amino acids. Germline trimming cut 6 bases from V and 6 bases from J; bases unmatched to any gene: 9. Germline V gives CDR1 MDHEN, CDR2 SYDVKM. The DNA of the CDR3 is TGTGCCAGCAGACCGGGAGGGGCTATAAAGACCCAGTACTTC. It specifies CASRPGGAIKTQYF.

This chain uses TRBV18 with TRBJ1-4; 7 bases line up with TRBD1. The V and J ends lost 8 bases and 5 bases, in that order; junction bases with no gene match: 5. The germline gives CDR1 KGHSH, CDR2 LQKENI. CDR3 size: 13 residues. CDR3 protein: CASAQGPNEKLFF. DNA of the CDR3: TGTGCCAGCGCACAGGGGCCCAATGAAAAACTGTTTTTT. Using reference TRBV18 and TRBJ1-4 for the parts outside the CDR3, the full variable domain is NAGVMQNPRHLVRRRGQEARLRCSPMKGHSHVYWYRQLPEEGLKFMVYLQKENIIDESGMPKERFSAEFPKEGPSILRIQQVVRGDSAAYFCASAQGPNEKLFFGSGTQLSVL.

The rearrangement links TRBV12-5 to TRBJ2-2; D may match TRBD1 or TRBD2 (5 bases each). V gave up 5 bases and J gave up 4 bases, with 20 bases separating them. The V gene's germline CDR1 is LGHNT and CDR2 FRNRAP. This CDR3 is 17 amino acids long. The CDR3 DNA follows: TGTGCTAGTGGTCCTAGGTCGTGGGGGTCGGGCACCGGGGAGCTGTTTTTT. Translated: CASGPRSWGSGTGELFF.

This rearrangement joins TRBV6-6 to TRBJ2-1; TRBD2 is a possible D gene (6 bases). V was pared by 0 bases and J by 7 bases, with 10 bases between. The CDR3 sequence is 14 residues long. From germline, CDR1 is MNHNY and CDR2 SVGAGI (reference sequence). The CDR3 nucleotides are TGTGCCAGCAGTTACTCGGGAGGTAGTAATGAGCAGTTCTTC. This translates into CASSYSGGSNEQFF.

The chain has TRBV6-6 and TRBJ1-2, with 10 positions matching TRBD1. Germline V CDR1 and CDR2: MNHNY, SVGAGI (reference sequence). V gave up 4 bases and J gave up 8 bases; unmatched junction bases: 10. This CDR3 has 15 amino acids. The CDR3 reads CASSSTGDRGWGYTF. The CDR3 DNA reads as TGTGCCAGCAGTTCCACGGGGGACAGGGGTTGGGGCTACACCTTC.

This chain joins TRBV30 and TRBJ2-2; 8 bases are shared with TRBD1. CDR3 length: 15 residues. The ends lost 0 bases at V and 5 bases at J; junction bases unmatched: 5. Germline CDR1 GTSNPN, CDR2 SVGIG (reference sequence). The CDR3 sequence: CAWSVGTGITGELFF. CDR3 coding DNA: TGTGCCTGGAGTGTAGGGACAGGAATAACCGGGGAGCTGTTTTTT.

This chain links TRBV27 with TRBJ2-1; weak D call: TRBD1 (5 bases). The germline V gene has CDR1 MNHEY and CDR2 SMNVEV (reference sequence). There are 11 residues in the CDR3. V dropped 10 bases and J dropped 7 bases, with 11 bases sitting between them. This chain's CDR3 is CATRQQNEQFF. CDR3 nucleotides: TGTGCCACCCGACAGCAGAATGAGCAGTTCTTC.

V and J are TRBV14 and TRBJ1-3; 7 bases line up with TRBD1. The junction had 7 bases not matched to a gene; V was cut back by 2 bases and J by 0 bases. Germline CDR1 and CDR2: SGHDN and FVKESK. CDR3 length: 17 amino acids. The CDR3, as DNA: TGTGCCAGCAGCCAACAGCGGGACAGCCTCTCTGGAAACACCATATATTTT. It encodes CASSQQRDSLSGNTIYF.

The V gene is TRBV6-1, the J gene TRBJ1-2; D gene unclear. Trimming removed 4 bases from V and 1 base from J, with 7 bases in between. Germline V CDR1 and CDR2: MNHNS, SASEGT. The CDR3 totals 13 residues. The CDR3 spells CASSAGINYGYTF. The CDR3 coding sequence is TGTGCCAGCAGTGCCGGGATTAACTATGGCTACACCTTC.